Listed below are T cell receptor beta chains from one sample, sequenced in a study of blood T cell repertoires in COVID-19. Sequenced by immunoSEQ multiplex PCR; TCRdb stores in-frame clones only, minus some. The repertoire holds some 400,000 clones, 81% seen once, with about 1% in the top ten. Sequenced input: peripheral blood. The origin of the receptors is a human donor with acute or convalescent COVID-19. The donor label of this sample is uncertain. CDR3s include the opening cysteine and the closing phenylalanine or tryptophan. The size of a clone is reported for some rows only, either as once, few or many, or as a class for expanded clones.

V | size | CDR3
TRBV5-1 | NA | CASSLTTGPAGNEQFF
TRBV5-1 | NA | CASSATGGDHGYTF
TRBV11-2 | NA | CASSPSLAPLNTQYF
TRBV27 | NA | CASSLKPPTGSGGYTF
TRBV7-2 | NA | CASSLGGTANQPQHF
TRBV6-5 | NA | CASRIPANSYEQYF
TRBV6-5 | NA | CASSPSGAGNTIYF
TRBV5-5 | once | CASSWTSGYTGELFF
TRBV27 | NA | CASRFSPGQSYGYTF
TRBV11-2 | NA | CASSSLAAYEQYF
TRBV7-2 | NA | CASSFGRVILDNEQFF
TRBV3-1/TRBV3-2 | NA | CASSQGAGGNTIYF
TRBV5-1 | few | CASSPSNKNTEAFF
TRBV15 | NA | CATSPEGVGNTIYF
TRBV5-1 | NA | CASSSSSRETQYF
TRBV28 | NA | CASSLFTQGEGGYTF
TRBV5-1 | NA | CASSLAGTPVYEQYF
TRBV5-4 | NA | CASSPLLSGGLSTDTQYF
TRBV20-1 | NA | CSARRGREQFF
TRBV15 | NA | CATSRGLQGPKTDTQYF
TRBV3-1/TRBV3-2 | NA | CASSQGGLRNSGNTIYF
TRBV29-1 | NA | CSVGTGGAETQYF
TRBV5-4 | NA | CASSWQGRTQYF
TRBV5-5 | once | CASSPRVGEQPQHF
TRBV7-9 | NA | CASSSSGGARGNEQFF
TRBV4-1 | NA | CASSQVLAEYSTDTQYF
TRBV5-5 | NA | CASSNLGGRAETQYF
TRBV19 | NA | CASSLQPGQSGGYTF
TRBV18 | NA | CASSPGTGGNTEAFF
TRBV5-3 | once | CARSEGRYGYTF
TRBV4-1 | few | CASSQVGQGDREKLFF
TRBV5-1 | NA | CASALAGGPYEQYF
TRBV28 | few | CASRIFQGANSPLHF
TRBV5-1 | NA | CASRRGTGDLRGDTQYF
TRBV4-2 | once | CASSQETSGREEQFF
TRBV27 | few | CASSPRPQGAANGYTF
TRBV10-2 | NA | CASTRGGGDYNSPLHF
TRBV18 | NA | CASSPGQDSYEQYF
TRBV1 | NA | CTSSQDSGGLSYEQYF
TRBV19 | NA | CASSPTGNTEAFF
TRBV7-8 | NA | CASSLAQSSSRGLMNTEAFF
TRBV6-5 | NA | CATTSWRGRADTQYF
TRBV9 | once | CASSVEGTGSTEAFF
TRBV7-9 | NA | CASSLSGEGGRGTQYF
TRBV7-9 | NA | CASSLDRDKRGEKLFF
TRBV6-6 | NA | CASTVQGREAFF
TRBV3-1/TRBV3-2 | NA | CASSQSGRDTDTQYF
TRBV28 | NA | CASSLPGTGANVLTF
TRBV6-6 | NA | CASSYKNSETQYF
TRBV29-1 | NA | CSVGEIGTGGHNEQFF
TRBV19 | NA | CASSIQGNGYTF
TRBV7-9 | once | CASSLGATRDNSPLHF
TRBV6-5 | NA | CASSSSYYEQYF
TRBV4-1 | NA | CASSQGPEGTYEQYF
TRBV3-1/TRBV3-2 | NA | CASSPFDSKFYGYTF
TRBV11-3 | once | CASSRGSNEKLFF
TRBV5-6 | few | CASSLFSGTSANEQFF
TRBV7-9 | once | CASSPRGGDSPLHF
TRBV6-5 | NA | CASSYSTGTNTEAFF
TRBV6-5 | NA | CASSSRTGQNSPLHF